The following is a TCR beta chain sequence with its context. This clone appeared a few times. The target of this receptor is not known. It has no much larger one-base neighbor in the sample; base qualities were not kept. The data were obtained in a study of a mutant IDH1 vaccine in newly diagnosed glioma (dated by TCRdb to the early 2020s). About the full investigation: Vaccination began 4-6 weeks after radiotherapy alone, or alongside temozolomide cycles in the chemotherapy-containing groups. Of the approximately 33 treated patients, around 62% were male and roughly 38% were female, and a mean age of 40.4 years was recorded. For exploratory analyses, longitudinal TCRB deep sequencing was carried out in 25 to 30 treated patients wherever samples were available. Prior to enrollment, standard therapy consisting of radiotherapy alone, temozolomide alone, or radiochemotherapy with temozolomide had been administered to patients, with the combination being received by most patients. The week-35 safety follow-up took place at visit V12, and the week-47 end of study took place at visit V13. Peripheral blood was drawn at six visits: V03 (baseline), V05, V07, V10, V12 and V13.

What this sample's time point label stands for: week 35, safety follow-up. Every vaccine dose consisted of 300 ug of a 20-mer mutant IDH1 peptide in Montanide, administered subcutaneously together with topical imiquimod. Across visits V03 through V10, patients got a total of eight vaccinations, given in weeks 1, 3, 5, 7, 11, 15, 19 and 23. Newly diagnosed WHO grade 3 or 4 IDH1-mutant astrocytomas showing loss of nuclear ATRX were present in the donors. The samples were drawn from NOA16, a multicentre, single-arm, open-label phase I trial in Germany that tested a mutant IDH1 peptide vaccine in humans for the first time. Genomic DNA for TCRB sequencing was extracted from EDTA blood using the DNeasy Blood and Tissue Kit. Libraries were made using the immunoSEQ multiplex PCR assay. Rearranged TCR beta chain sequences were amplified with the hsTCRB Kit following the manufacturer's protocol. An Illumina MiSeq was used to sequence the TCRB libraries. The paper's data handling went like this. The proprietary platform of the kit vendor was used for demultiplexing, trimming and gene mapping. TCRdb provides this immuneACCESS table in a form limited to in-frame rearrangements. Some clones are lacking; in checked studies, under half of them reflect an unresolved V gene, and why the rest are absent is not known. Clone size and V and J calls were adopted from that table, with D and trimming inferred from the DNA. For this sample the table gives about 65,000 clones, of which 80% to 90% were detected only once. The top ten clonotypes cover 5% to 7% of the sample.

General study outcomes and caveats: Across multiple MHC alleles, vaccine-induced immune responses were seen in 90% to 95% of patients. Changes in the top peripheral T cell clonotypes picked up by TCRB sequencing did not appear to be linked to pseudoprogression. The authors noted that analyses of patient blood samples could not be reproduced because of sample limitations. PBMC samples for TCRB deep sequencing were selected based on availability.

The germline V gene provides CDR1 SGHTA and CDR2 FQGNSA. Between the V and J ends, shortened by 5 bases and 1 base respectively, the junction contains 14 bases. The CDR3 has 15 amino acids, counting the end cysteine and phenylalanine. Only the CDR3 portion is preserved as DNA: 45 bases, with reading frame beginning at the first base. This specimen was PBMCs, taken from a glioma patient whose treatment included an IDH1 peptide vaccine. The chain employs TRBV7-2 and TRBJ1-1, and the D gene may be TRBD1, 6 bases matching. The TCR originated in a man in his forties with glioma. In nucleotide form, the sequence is TGTGCCAGCAGCGAACGGGGGCGGGGGAACACTGAAGCTTTCTTT. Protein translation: CASSERGRGNTEAFF.